The 26 T cell receptor beta chains reported below all come from one sample, sequenced in a study of T cells in Graves' hyperthyroidism and ophthalmopathy. The investigators amplified TCR beta CDR3 regions from RNA transcripts. First-round RT-PCR targeting the TCR CDR3 was performed with the HTBI primer set. Each CDR3 protein is one row after TCRdb ran MiXCR on the multiplex PCR reads. The sample yields 450,000 to 600,000 distinct CDR3 sequences, approximately 14% seen once. Sequenced material: blood. The receptors originated from a woman aged 40 to 50 with Graves' hyperthyroidism.

There are many counts of this clonotype. The V call is TRBV5-1, the J call TRBJ2-1, with TRBD2 matching over 7 bases. Trimming at V came to 4 bases and at J to 9 bases, leaving 13 bases not matched to a gene. CDR1 SGHRS and CDR2 YFSETQ come from the germline V gene. The CDR3 runs to 15 residues. CDR3 in DNA: TGCGCCAGCAGCCTCGGTTCAGCGGGAAGTGGTGAGCAGTTCTTC. Amino acids: CASSLGSAGSGEQFF. Using reference TRBV5-1 and TRBJ2-1 for the parts outside the CDR3, the full variable domain is KAGVTQTPRYLIKTRGQQVTLSCSPISGHRSVSWYQQTPGQGLQFLFEYFSETQRNKGNFPGRFSGRQFSNSRSEMNVSTLELGDSALYLCASSLGSAGSGEQFFGPGTRLTVL.

This clonotype was detected only a few times. The chain employs TRBV4-2 and TRBJ1-6, with 9 bases fitting TRBD1. This CDR3 is built from 17 residues. Unmatched junction bases numbered 10, after V lost 0 bases and J lost 10 bases. The germline gives CDR1 LGHNA, CDR2 YNFKEQ. CDR3 amino acids: CASSQERGQGLGSPLHF. The CDR3 coding sequence is TGTGCCAGCAGCCAAGAGCGCGGACAGGGGCTCGGATCACCCCTCCACTTT.

This clonotype was recorded at least ten times. The chain links TRBV30 to TRBJ1-5; D unresolved. This CDR3 is built from 14 residues. V was cut by 1 base and J by 0 bases, with 7 bases left in between. CDR1 and CDR2 (germline): GTSNPN, SVGIG (reference sequence). The CDR3 coding sequence is TGTGCCTGGAGTGGGACGGTTAGCAATCAGCCCCAGCATTTT. This sequence encodes CAWSGTVSNQPQHF.

The sample holds many counts of this clonotype. The chain links TRBV27 to TRBJ1-3; possible D gene TRBD1, 6 bases. CDR3 length: 14 residues. Germline CDR1 reads MNHEY; CDR2 reads SMNVEV (reference sequence). V lost 3 bases, J lost 4 bases, and 10 bases lay in between. This CDR3 reads CASSFLGQGNTIYF. DNA of the CDR3: TGTGCCAGCAGTTTCCTTGGACAGGGAAACACCATATATTTT.

This clonotype was found many times. The chain employs TRBV28 and TRBJ2-4, with 7 bases that match TRBD1. CDR1 is MDHEN and CDR2 is SYDVKM in the germline V gene. The CDR3 length is 16 residues. Germline trimming cut 6 bases from V and 0 bases from J; bases unmatched to any gene: 8. The CDR3 loop reads CASSYQGQLAKNIQYF. The CDR3 DNA is TGTGCCAGCAGCTATCAGGGACAGCTAGCCAAAAACATTCAGTACTTC. Looking up the rest from reference TRBV28 and TRBJ2-4 gives the full variable domain: DVKVTQSSRYLVKRTGEKVFLECVQDMDHENMFWYRQDPGLGLRLIYFSYDVKMKEKGDIPEGYSVSREKKERFSLILESASTNQTSMYLCASSYQGQLAKNIQYFGAGTRLSVL.

This clonotype appeared many times. The chain links TRBV12-5 to TRBJ2-7, with 8 bases identical to TRBD2. The V gene's germline CDR1 is LGHNT and CDR2 FRNRAP. The CDR3 sequence is 14 residues long. With V trimmed by 5 bases and J by 3 bases, 6 bases remained unmatched. CDR3: CASGLGTRNYEQYF. The CDR3 nucleotides read TGTGCTAGTGGTCTCGGGACTAGAAACTACGAGCAGTACTTC.

In the case of this clonotype: Mismatch with germline at one junction end may stem from a read error. The chain uses TRBV6-9 and TRBJ2-2; possible D gene TRBD1, 6 bases. CDR3 length equals 17 residues. Germline assignment: CDR1 MNHGY and CDR2 SVAAGI. For the CDR3, the DNA is TGTGCCAGCAGTTACTATCGGCCCCAGGGGCTAGCCGGGGAGCCGTTTTTT. Translating it yields CASSYYRPQGLAGEPFF.

This clonotype was counted many times. The chain combines TRBV5-1 with TRBJ2-7; 14 nucleotides align to TRBD2. Germline V gene sequence: CDR1 SGHRS, CDR2 YFSETQ. The CDR3 extends over 16 amino acids. The trim removed 4 bases at V and 5 bases at J, leaving 8 bases unmatched. DNA for the CDR3: TGCGCCAGCAGCCGCGCATCGACTAGCGGGAGGGACGAGCAGTACTTC. Its protein product is CASSRASTSGRDEQYF.

The V and J genes are TRBV5-1 and TRBJ1-5; D is uncertain. Germline CDR1 and CDR2: SGHRS and YFSETQ. The length of the CDR3 is 15 residues. The V end was cut by 4 bases, the J end by 1 base, with 12 bases between. The CDR3 DNA sequence: TGCGCCAGCAGCCCAGGAATACGGAGCAATCAGCCCCAGCATTTT. This translates into CASSPGIRSNQPQHF.

This clonotype has just a few counts. V and J are TRBV28 and TRBJ2-2, with 8 bases that match TRBD2. V was clipped by 6 bases and J by 4 bases; unmatched bases: 10. CDR3 length: 16 amino acids. Germline lookup yields CDR1 MDHEN and CDR2 SYDVKM. The CDR3 spells CASSRAGGAVTGELFF. CDR3 in DNA: TGTGCCAGCAGCCGGGCGGGGGGCGCGGTCACCGGGGAGCTGTTTTTT.

This clonotype was found many times. V gene TRBV2 combines with J gene TRBJ1-1; no definite D call. CDR3 size: 14 residues. Trimming took 10 bases from V and 6 from J, leaving 21 bases between them. Germline V gives CDR1 SNHLY, CDR2 FYNNEI. CDR3 loop: CATKLLPGASEAFF. The CDR3 DNA reads as TGTGCCACCAAACTTCTACCGGGAGCTTCTGAAGCTTTCTTT.

The genes are TRBV2 and TRBJ2-2; D is uncertain. Germline V gene data show CDR1 as SNHLY and CDR2 as FYNNEI. The V gene lost 7 bases and the J gene lost 2 bases, with 5 bases spanning the gap. The CDR3 length is 12 residues. The CDR3, as DNA: TGTGCCAGCACCCGAAACACCGGGGAGCTGTTTTTT. Translating it yields CASTRNTGELFF.

V and J are TRBV7-6 and TRBJ1-5, with D perhaps matching TRBD1 (5 bases). The CDR3 is 14 amino acids. The V gene's germline CDR1 is SGHVS and CDR2 FNYEAQ. V was trimmed by 5 bases and J by 0 bases, leaving 8 bases between them. The CDR3 nucleotides read TGTGCCAGCAGCGACAGTGATAGCAATCAGCCCCAGCATTTT. Translation gives CASSDSDSNQPQHF.

The gene calls are TRBV7-9 and TRBJ1-2; D perhaps matches TRBD1 (6 bases). This CDR3 spans 15 amino acids. Germline V gives CDR1 SEHNR, CDR2 FQNEAQ (reference sequence). V lost 5 bases and J lost 2, with 15 bases in between. CDR3 in amino acids: CASSHVDRLNYGYTF. CDR3 bases: TGTGCCAGCAGCCACGTGGACAGATTAAACTATGGCTACACCTTC. The entire variable domain, with the rest obtained from reference TRBV7-9 and TRBJ1-2, is as follows: DTGVSQNPRHKITKRGQNVTFRCDPISEHNRLYWYRQTLGQGPEFLTYFQNEAQLEKSRLLSDRFSAERPKGSFSTLEIQRTEQGDSAMYLCASSHVDRLNYGYTFGSGTRLTVV.

The sample holds many counts of this clonotype. The rearrangement links TRBV28 to TRBJ1-2; 11 bases are a match to TRBD1. The CDR3 spans 14 residues. Per germline, CDR1 MDHEN and CDR2 SYDVKM. Trimming took 6 bases from V and 6 from J; bases not matched to a gene: 6. CDR3 nucleotide sequence: TGTGCCAGCAGCTTAAGGACAGGGGGCGATGGCTACACCTTC. Translation gives CASSLRTGGDGYTF.

As regards this clonotype: In this CDR3 the conserved last residue, phenylalanine or tryptophan, is missing, so a read error is likely. This chain links TRBV15 with TRBJ1-5; D ambiguous. The ends were cut back, 0 bases at V and 0 bases at J, with 9 bases in the middle. The CDR3 has 16 residues. Germline CDR1 LNHNV, CDR2 YYDKDF (reference sequence). CDR3 in amino acids: CATSRDRQYSNQPQHL. CDR3 nucleotide sequence: TGTGCCACCAGCAGAGATCGGCAGTATAGCAATCAGCCCCAGCATTTA.

Notes on this clonotype: A much larger clone is a single base away; this may be a read error. The V gene is TRBV7-8, the J gene TRBJ2-5, with D possibly matching TRBD1 (5 bases). This CDR3 is built from 13 residues. Germline CDR1 and CDR2: SGHVS and FQNEAQ. CDR3 in amino acids: CASSPMGQETRYF. As DNA, the CDR3 is TGTGCCAGCAGCCCGATGGGGCAAGAGACCCGGTACTTC. Supplemented by reference TRBV7-8 and TRBJ2-5, the full variable domain reads GAGVSQSPRYKVAKRGQDVALRCDPISGHVSLFWYQQALGQGPEFLTYFQNEAQLDKSGLPSDRFFAERPEGSVSTLKIQRTQQEDSAVYLCASSPMGQETRYFGPGTRLLVL.

The chain is built from TRBV10-3 and TRBJ2-7; possible D gene TRBD2, 6 bases. The germline CDR1 and CDR2 sequences are ENHRY and SYGVKD. V dropped 6 bases and J dropped 0 bases, with 12 bases sitting between them. This CDR3 is 14 amino acids long. This CDR3 reads CAIRSGSGSYEQYF. The DNA for the CDR3 is TGTGCCATCAGATCGGGTAGCGGCTCCTACGAGCAGTACTTC.

This clonotype was counted only a few times. The chain has TRBV6-4 and TRBJ2-2; 9 bases fit TRBD2. This CDR3 is 16 amino acids long. Per germline, CDR1 MRHNA and CDR2 SNTAGT. V trimming: 4 bases; J trimming: 1 base; junction bases outside the gene matches: 4. CDR3 amino acids: CASSGISGRNTGELFF. As DNA, the CDR3 is TGTGCCAGCAGTGGAATTAGCGGGAGGAACACCGGGGAGCTGTTTTTT.

With respect to this clonotype: A much more abundant neighbour one base away suggests this may be a read error. The chain combines TRBV12-3 or TRBV12-4 with TRBJ2-5, with a weak D call TRBD2 (6 bases). This CDR3 is 14 amino acids long. The CDR3 protein is CASSLASSRGTQCF. The CDR3 nucleotides are TGTGCCAGCAGTTTAGCCTCTTCTCGCGGGACCCAGTGCTTC.

This clonotype was seen a handful of times. The V call is TRBV5-1, the J call TRBJ2-7, with D maybe TRBD2 (5 bases). CDR1 and CDR2 from the germline V gene are SGHRS and YFSETQ. CDR3 length: 15 amino acids. Trimming removed 0 bases from V and 0 bases from J, with 10 bases in between. The CDR3 spells CASSLAEGPSYEQYF. CDR3 in DNA: TGCGCCAGCAGCTTGGCCGAGGGCCCCTCCTACGAGCAGTACTTC.

This clonotype has ten or more counts. The V and J genes are TRBV20-1 and TRBJ2-3; 13 positions agree with TRBD2. Germline V CDR1 and CDR2: DFQATT, SNEGSKA (reference sequence). The CDR3 covers 16 residues. With 3 bases clipped from V and 2 bases from J, the junction kept 5 bases outside the gene matches. In DNA form, the CDR3 reads TGCAGTGCTAGGACTAGCGGGAGGACCCACACAGATACGCAGTATTTT. Its translation: CSARTSGRTHTDTQYF.

The chain couples TRBV14 to TRBJ2-7; D is perhaps TRBD2 (6 bases). CDR3 size: 18 residues. V lost 0 bases to trimming and J lost 1 base, with 19 bases between them. CDR1 is SGHDN and CDR2 is FVKESK in the germline V gene. The DNA of the CDR3 is TGTGCCAGCAGCCAAGATGTTTTAGTGGCGGGGATTTCCTACGAGCAGTACTTC. Translating gives CASSQDVLVAGISYEQYF.

The chain links TRBV28 to TRBJ1-4; D is unclear. Germline V gene sequence: CDR1 MDHEN, CDR2 SYDVKM. This CDR3 has 14 amino acids. V lost 5 bases, J lost 3 bases, and 10 bases lay in between. The DNA of the CDR3 is TGTGCCAGCAGTACCTCAAAGTCTAATGAAAAACTGTTTTTT. Protein sequence: CASSTSKSNEKLFF.

This clonotype was seen at least ten times. This chain joins TRBV3-1 and TRBJ2-1; TRBD1 aligns across 8 bases. Germline V gene lookup returns CDR1 LGHDT and CDR2 YNNKEL (reference sequence). The CDR3 length is 20 residues. The junction had 26 bases not matched to a gene; V was cut back by 8 bases and J by 5 bases. The CDR3 sequence: CASYSLLKRDRGLEDNEQFF. The DNA for the CDR3 is TGTGCCAGCTATTCGCTCCTAAAGCGAGACAGGGGCCTTGAGGACAATGAGCAGTTCTTC.

This clonotype has only a few counts. This sequence joins TRBV20-1 and TRBJ1-6, with 7 nucleotides matching TRBD1. Trimming removed 5 bases from V and 7 bases from J; junction bases left unmatched: 5. This CDR3 comprises 13 residues. CDR1 DFQATT and CDR2 SNEGSKA come from the germline V gene (reference sequence). The CDR3 protein is CSAEQGGNSPLHF. CDR3 nucleotides: TGCAGTGCTGAGCAGGGGGGGAATTCACCCCTCCACTTT.